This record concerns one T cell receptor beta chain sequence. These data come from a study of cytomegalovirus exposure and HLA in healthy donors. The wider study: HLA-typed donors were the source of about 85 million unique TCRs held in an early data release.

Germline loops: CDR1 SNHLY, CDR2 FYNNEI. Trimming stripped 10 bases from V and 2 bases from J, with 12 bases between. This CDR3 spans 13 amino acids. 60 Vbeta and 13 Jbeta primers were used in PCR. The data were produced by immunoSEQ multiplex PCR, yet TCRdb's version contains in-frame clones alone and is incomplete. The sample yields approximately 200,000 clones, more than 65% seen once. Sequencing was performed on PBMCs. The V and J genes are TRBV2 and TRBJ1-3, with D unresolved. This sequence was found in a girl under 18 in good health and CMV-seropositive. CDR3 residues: CAKIQSTGNTIYF. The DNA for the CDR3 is TGTGCCAAGATACAGTCGACTGGAAACACCATATATTTT.